The entry below describes one T cell receptor (beta chain). With random hexamers, 0.5 to 1 ug RNA was reverse transcribed. Amplification of TCR beta CDR3 used immunoSEQ multiplex PCR across 54 Vbeta and 13 Jbeta. A single record per CDR3 protein comes from TCRdb applying MiXCR to the immunoSEQ multiplex PCR reads. The sample carries some 130,000 distinct CDR3 sequences, over 75% recorded once. The data are from a study of CD8 T cells in Susac syndrome. With 5 bases removed from V and 0 bases from J, the gap between germline ends came to 11 bases. Germline V CDR1 and CDR2: MDHEN, SYDVKM. The CDR3 is 15 amino acids. TCR beta sequencing covered blood CD8+ and CD4+ T cells. TEMRA cells were FACS-enriched, while CD8+ and CD4+ T cells were negatively isolated.

The chain is built from TRBV28 and TRBJ1-3; D call uncertain. This receptor was taken from a human donor with multiple sclerosis. Sequencing was carried out using CD8+ T cells from PBMCs. The CDR3: CASSLTLLSGNTIYF. The CDR3 bases are TGTGCCAGCAGTCTGACTCTACTCTCTGGAAACACCATATATTTT.